This T cell receptor beta chain is from a study of blood T cell repertoires in COVID-19. Study details: Samples came from the United States, Italy and Spain, spanning acute and convalescent COVID-19. From T cells, B-cell-depleted T cells, or PBMCs came the material, which was cDNA or gDNA.

Germline CDR1 SGHRS, CDR2 YFSETQ. The trim removed 3 bases at V and 3 bases at J, leaving 17 bases unmatched. CDR3 size: 19 residues. As processed by the authors: Scientists estimated how many nucleated cells there were by amplifying reference gene primers. The data were produced by immunoSEQ multiplex PCR, yet TCRdb's version contains in-frame clones alone and is incomplete. V and J calls and clone size are given by that table; D and trimming were obtained from the DNA. The table has some 350,000 clones, around 87% seen once; the top ten hold around 3%. This clone has only a few counts. The source is a human donor in a cohort sampled during active COVID-19. The rearrangement links TRBV5-1 to TRBJ2-1; 8 nucleotides line up with TRBD2. Sequencing was done on a sample of peripheral blood. The CDR3 loop is CASSSPTMPAGAYYNEQFF. The CDR3 DNA follows: TGCGCCAGCAGCTCACCTACCATGCCAGCGGGGGCCTACTACAATGAGCAGTTCTTC.